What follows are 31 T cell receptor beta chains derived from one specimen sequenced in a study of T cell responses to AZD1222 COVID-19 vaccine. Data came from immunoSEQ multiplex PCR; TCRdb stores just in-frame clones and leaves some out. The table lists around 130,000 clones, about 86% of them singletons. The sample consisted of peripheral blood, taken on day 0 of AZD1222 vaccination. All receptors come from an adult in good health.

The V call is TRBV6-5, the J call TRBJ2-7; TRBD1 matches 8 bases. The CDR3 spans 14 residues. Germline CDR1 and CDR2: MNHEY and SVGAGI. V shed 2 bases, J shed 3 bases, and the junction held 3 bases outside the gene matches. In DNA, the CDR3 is TGTGCCAGCAGTTACGACAGGGGCCACTACGAGCAGTACTTC. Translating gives CASSYDRGHYEQYF.

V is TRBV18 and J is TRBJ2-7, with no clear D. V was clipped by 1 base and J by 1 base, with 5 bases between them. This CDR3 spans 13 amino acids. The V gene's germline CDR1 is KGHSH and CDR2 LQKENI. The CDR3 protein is CASSPLESYEQYF. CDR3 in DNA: TGTGCCAGCTCACCACTGGAGTCCTACGAGCAGTACTTC.

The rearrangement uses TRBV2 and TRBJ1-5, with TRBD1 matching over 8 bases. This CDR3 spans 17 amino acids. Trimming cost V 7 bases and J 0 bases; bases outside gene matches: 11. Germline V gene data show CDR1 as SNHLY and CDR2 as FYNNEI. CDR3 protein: CASKAGTGPYSNQPQHF. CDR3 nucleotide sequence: TGTGCCAGCAAGGCCGGGACAGGACCTTATAGCAATCAGCCCCAGCATTTT.

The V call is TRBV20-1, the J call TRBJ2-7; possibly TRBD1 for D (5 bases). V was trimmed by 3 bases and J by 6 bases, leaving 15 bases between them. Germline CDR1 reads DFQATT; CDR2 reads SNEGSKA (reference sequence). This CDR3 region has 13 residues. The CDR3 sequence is CSASRTPATEQYF. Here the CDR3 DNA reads TGCAGTGCTAGTAGGACACCCGCGACCGAGCAGTACTTC.

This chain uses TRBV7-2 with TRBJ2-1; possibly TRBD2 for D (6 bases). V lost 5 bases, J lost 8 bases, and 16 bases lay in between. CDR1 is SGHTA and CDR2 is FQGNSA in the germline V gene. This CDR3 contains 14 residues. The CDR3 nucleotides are TGTGCCAGCAGCCACAGACTAGACCTCGATGAGCAGTTCTTC. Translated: CASSHRLDLDEQFF.

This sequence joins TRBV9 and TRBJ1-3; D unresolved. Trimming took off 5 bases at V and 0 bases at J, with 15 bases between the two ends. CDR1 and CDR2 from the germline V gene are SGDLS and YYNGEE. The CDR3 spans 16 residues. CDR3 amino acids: CASSSQVSASGNTIYF. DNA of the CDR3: TGTGCCAGCAGTTCTCAGGTCAGCGCCTCTGGAAACACCATATATTTT.

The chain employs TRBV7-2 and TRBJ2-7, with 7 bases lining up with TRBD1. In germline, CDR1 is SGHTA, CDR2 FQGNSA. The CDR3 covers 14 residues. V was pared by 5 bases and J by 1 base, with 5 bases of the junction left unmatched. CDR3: CASSPDRWSYEQYF. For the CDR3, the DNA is TGTGCCAGCAGCCCGGACAGGTGGTCCTACGAGCAGTACTTC.

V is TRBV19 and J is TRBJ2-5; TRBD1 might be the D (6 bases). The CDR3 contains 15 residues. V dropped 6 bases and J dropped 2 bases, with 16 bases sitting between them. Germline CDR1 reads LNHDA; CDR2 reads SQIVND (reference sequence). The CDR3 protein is CASRMTGRAQETQYF. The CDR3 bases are TGTGCCAGTAGAATGACAGGCCGGGCACAAGAGACCCAGTACTTC.

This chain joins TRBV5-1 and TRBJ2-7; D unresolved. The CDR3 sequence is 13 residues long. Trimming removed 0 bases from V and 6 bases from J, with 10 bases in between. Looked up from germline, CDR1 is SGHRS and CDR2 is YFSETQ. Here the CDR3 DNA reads TGCGCCAGCAGCTTGGATGGGGTTGGCGAGCAGTACTTC. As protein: CASSLDGVGEQYF.

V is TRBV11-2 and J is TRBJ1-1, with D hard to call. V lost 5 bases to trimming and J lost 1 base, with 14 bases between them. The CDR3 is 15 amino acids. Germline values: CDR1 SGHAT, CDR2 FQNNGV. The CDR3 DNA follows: TGTGCCAGCAGCAAACGGACGGAATCGAACACTGAAGCTTTCTTT. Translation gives CASSKRTESNTEAFF. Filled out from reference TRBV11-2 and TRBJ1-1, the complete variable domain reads EAGVAQSPRYKIIEKRQSVAFWCNPISGHATLYWYQQILGQGPKLLIQFQNNGVVDDSQLPKDRFSAERLKGVDSTLKIQPAKLEDSAVYLCASSKRTESNTEAFFGQGTRLTVV.

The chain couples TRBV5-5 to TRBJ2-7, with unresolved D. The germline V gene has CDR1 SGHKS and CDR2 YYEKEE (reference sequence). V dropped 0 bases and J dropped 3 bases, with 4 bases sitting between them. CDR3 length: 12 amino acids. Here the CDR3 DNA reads TGTGCCAGCAGCTTGGGGGACTACGAGCAGTACTTC. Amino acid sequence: CASSLGDYEQYF.

The CDR3 sequence: CASSGAGRLFYGYTF. CDR3 bases: TGTGCCAGCAGCGGGGCAGGCCGCCTTTTCTATGGCTACACCTTC. The chain has TRBV7-2 and TRBJ1-2; D is possibly TRBD1 (5 bases). The V and J ends lost 5 bases and 4 bases respectively, with 17 bases between them. Germline assignment: CDR1 SGHTA and CDR2 FQGNSA. The CDR3 is made up of 15 amino acids.

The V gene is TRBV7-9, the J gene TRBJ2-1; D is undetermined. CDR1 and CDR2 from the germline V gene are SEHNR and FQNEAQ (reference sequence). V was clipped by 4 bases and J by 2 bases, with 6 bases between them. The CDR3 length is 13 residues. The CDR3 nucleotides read TGTGCCAGCAGCTCCACCACCTACAATGAGCAGTTCTTC. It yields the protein CASSSTTYNEQFF.

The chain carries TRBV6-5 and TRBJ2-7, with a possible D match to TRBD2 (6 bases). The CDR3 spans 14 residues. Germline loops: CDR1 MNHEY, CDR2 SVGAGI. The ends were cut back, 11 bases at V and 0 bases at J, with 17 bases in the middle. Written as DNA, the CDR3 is TGTGCCTGCTCTATTGGGGGGTACTCCTACGAGCAGTACTTC. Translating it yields CACSIGGYSYEQYF.

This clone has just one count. The CDR3: CASSLGQHNSPLHF. CDR3 coding DNA: TGTGCCAGCAGCTTGGGACAGCATAATTCACCCCTCCACTTT. The chain joins TRBV5-4 to TRBJ1-6, with D tentatively TRBD1 (5 bases). With 0 bases removed from V and 5 bases from J, the gap between germline ends came to 6 bases. Germline CDR1 is SGHNT and CDR2 is YYREEE (reference sequence). This CDR3 has 14 amino acids.

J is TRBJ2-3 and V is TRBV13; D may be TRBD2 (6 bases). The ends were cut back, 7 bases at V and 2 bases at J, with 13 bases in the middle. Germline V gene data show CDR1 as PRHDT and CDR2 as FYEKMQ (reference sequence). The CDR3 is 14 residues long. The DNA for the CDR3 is TGTGCCAGCACCCCGACGGGAGACACAGATACGCAGTATTTT. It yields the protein CASTPTGDTDTQYF.

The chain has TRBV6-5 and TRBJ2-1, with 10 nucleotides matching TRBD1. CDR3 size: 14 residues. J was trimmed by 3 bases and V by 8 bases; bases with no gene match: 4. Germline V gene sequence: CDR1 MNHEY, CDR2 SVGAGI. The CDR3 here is CASLRTGGYNEQFF. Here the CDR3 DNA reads TGTGCCAGCCTCCGGACAGGGGGCTACAATGAGCAGTTCTTC.

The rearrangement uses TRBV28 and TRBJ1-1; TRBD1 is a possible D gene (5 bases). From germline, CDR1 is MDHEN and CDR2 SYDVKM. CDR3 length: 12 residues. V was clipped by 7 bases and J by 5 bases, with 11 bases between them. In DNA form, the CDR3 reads TGTGCCAGCAAACTGTGGGGGACTGAAGCTTTCTTT. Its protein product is CASKLWGTEAFF. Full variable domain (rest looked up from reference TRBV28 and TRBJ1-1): DVKVTQSSRYLVKRTGEKVFLECVQDMDHENMFWYRQDPGLGLRLIYFSYDVKMKEKGDIPEGYSVSREKKERFSLILESASTNQTSMYLCASKLWGTEAFFGQGTRLTVV.

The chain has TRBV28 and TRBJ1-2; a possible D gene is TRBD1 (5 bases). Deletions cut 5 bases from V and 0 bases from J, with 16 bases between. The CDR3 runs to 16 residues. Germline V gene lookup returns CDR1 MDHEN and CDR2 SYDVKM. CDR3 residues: CASSAYGAAANYGYTF. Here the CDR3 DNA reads TGTGCCAGCAGTGCCTATGGGGCCGCAGCTAACTATGGCTACACCTTC.

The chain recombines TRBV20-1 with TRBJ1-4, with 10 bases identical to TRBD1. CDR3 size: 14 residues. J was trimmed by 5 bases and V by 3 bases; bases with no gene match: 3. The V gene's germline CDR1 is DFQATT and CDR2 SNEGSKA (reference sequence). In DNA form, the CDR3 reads TGCAGTGCTAGTGGGGGACAGGGGAATGAAAAACTGTTTTTT. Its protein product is CSASGGQGNEKLFF.

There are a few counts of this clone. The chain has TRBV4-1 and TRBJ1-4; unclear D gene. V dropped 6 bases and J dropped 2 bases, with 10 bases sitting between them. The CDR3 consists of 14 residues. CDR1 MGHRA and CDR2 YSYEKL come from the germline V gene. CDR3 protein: CASSRLGTNEKLFF. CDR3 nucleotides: TGCGCCAGCAGTCGACTTGGGACTAATGAAAAACTGTTTTTT.

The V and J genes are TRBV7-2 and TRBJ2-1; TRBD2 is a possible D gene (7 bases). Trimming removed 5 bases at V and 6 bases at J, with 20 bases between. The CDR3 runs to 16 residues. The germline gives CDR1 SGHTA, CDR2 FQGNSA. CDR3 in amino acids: CASSLRAGALSNEQFF. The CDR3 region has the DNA TGTGCCAGCAGCCTCCGCGCGGGGGCCTTGAGCAATGAGCAGTTCTTC.

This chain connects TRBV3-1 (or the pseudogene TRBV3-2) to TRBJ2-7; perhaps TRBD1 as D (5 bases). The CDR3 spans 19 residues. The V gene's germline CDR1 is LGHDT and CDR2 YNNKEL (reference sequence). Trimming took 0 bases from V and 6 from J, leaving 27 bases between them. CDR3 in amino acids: CASSQDLIPTGPASGEQYF. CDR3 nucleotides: TGTGCCAGCAGCCAAGATCTTATCCCCACAGGCCCCGCTTCTGGCGAGCAGTACTTC.

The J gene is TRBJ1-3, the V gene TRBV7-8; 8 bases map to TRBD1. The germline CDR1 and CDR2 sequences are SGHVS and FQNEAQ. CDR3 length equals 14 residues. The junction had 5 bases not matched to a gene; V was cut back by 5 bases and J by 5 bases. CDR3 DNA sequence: TGTGCCAGCAGCCCGGACAGGGAAAGAAACACCATATATTTT. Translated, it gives CASSPDRERNTIYF.

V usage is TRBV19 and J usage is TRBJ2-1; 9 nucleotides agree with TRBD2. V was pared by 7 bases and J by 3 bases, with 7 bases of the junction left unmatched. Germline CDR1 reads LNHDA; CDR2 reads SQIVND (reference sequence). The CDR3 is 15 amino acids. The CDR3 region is CASNEAGGLYNEQFF. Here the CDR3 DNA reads TGTGCCAGTAATGAAGCGGGGGGCCTCTACAATGAGCAGTTCTTC.

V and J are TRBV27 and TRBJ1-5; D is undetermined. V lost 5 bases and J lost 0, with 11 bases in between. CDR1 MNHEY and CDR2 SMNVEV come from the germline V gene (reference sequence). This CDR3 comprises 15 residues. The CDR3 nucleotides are TGTGCCAGCAGTCTTCTCGGTAATAGCAATCAGCCCCAGCATTTT. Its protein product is CASSLLGNSNQPQHF.

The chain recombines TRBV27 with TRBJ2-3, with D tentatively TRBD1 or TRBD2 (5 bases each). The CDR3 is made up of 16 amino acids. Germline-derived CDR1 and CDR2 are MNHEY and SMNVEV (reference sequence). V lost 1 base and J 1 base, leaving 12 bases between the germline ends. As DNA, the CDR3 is TGTGCCAGCAGTTTATACGGGGCCAGTGGCACAGATACGCAGTATTTT. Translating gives CASSLYGASGTDTQYF.

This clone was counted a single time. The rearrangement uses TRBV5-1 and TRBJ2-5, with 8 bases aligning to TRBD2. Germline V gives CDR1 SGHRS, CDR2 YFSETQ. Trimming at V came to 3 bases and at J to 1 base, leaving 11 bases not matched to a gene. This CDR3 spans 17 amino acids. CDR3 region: CASSWGPLSGGQETQYF. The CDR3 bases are TGCGCCAGCAGCTGGGGACCCCTCAGCGGGGGCCAAGAGACCCAGTACTTC.

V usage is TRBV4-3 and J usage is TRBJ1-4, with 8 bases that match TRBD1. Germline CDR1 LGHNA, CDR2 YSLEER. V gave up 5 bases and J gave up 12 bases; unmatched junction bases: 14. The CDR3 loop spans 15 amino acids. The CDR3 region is CASSSDRDGFGELFF. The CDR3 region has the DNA TGCGCCAGCAGCTCGGACAGGGACGGGTTTGGGGAACTGTTTTTT.

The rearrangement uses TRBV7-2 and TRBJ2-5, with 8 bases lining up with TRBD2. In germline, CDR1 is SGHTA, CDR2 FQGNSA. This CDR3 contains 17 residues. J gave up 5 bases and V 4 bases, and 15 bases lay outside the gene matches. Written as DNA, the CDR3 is TGTGCCAGCAGCTCTCCGGGACTAGGCGGTGGTATGGAGACCCAGTACTTC. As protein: CASSSPGLGGGMETQYF.

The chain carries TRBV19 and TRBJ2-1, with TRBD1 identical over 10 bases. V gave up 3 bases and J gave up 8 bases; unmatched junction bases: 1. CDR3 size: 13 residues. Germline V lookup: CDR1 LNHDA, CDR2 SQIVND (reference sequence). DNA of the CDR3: TGTGCCAGTAGTATCGGGACAGGGGATGAGCAGTTCTTC. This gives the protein CASSIGTGDEQFF.